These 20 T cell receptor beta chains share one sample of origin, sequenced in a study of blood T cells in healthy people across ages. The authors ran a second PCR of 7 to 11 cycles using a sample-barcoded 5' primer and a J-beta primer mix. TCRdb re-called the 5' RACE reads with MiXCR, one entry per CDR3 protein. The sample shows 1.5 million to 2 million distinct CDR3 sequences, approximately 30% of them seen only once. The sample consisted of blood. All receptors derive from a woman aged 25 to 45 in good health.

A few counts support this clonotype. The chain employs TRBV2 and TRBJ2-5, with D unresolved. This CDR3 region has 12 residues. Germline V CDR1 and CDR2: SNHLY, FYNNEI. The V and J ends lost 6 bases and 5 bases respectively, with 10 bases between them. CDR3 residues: CASSAFRETQYF. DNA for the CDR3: TGTGCCAGCAGCGCGTTTCGGGAGACCCAGTACTTC.

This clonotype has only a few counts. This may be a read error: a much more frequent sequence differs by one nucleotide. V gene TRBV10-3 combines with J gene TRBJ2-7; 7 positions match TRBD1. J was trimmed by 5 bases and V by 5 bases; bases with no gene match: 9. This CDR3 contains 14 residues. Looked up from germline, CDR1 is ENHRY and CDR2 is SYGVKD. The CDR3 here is CAISFRQGCNEQYF. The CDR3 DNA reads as TGTGCCATCAGTTTTAGACAGGGTTGCAACGAGCAGTACTTC.

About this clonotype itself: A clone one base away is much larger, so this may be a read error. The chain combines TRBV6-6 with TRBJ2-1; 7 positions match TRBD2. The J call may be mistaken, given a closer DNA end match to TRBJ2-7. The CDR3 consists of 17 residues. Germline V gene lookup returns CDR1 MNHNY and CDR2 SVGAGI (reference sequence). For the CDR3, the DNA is TGTGCCAGCAGTTACAGTGGTGAGCGGGGACCTTACAATGAGCAGTACTTC. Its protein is CASSYSGERGPYNEQYF.

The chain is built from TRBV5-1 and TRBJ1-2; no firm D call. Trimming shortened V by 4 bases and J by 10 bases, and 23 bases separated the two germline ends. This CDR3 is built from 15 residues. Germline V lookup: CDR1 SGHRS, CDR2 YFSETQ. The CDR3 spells CASSLRPGNSMVYTF. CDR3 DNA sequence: TGCGCCAGCAGCCTCCGACCTGGAAACTCTATGGTCTACACCTTC.

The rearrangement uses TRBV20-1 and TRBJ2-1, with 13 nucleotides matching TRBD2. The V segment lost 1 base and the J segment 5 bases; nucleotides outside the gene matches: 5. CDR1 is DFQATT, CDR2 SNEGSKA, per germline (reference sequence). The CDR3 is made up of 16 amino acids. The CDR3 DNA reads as TGCAGTGCTAGAGTCGGGACTAGCGGGACGGACAATGAGCAGTTCTTC. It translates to CSARVGTSGTDNEQFF.

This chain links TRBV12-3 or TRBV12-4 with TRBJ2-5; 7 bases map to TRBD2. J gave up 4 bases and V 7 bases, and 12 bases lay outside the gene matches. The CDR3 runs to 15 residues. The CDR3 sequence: CASTPLSGRAETQYF. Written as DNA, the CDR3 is TGTGCCAGCACCCCCTTGTCGGGGAGGGCAGAGACCCAGTACTTC.

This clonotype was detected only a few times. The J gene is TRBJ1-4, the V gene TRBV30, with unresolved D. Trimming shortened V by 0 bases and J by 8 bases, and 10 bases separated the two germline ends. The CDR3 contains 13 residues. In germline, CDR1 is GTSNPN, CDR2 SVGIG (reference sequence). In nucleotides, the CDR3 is TGTGCCTGGAGTGTACGGAGGACCGAAAAACTGTTTTTT. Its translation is CAWSVRRTEKLFF.

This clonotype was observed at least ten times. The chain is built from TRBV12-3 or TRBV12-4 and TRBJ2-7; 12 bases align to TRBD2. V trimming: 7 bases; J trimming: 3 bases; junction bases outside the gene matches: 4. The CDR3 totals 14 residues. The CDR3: CASTKLAGGYEQYF. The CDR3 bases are TGTGCCAGCACTAAACTAGCGGGGGGCTACGAGCAGTACTTC.

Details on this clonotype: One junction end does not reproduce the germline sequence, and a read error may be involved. As DNA, the CDR3 is TGCGCCAGCAGCCCTGGGACTTTCTCCTACAATGGGCAGTTCTTC. It specifies CASSPGTFSYNGQFF. The V gene is TRBV5-1, the J gene TRBJ2-1; D might be TRBD2 (6 bases). This CDR3 is built from 15 residues. Germline lookup yields CDR1 SGHRS and CDR2 YFSETQ.

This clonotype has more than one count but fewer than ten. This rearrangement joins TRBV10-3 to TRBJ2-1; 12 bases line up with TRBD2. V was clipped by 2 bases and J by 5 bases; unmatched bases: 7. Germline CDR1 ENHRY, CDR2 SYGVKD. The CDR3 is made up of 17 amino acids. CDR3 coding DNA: TGTGCCATCAGTGAGCACCTAGCGGGGGGGCAAGACAATGAGCAGTTCTTC. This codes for CAISEHLAGGQDNEQFF.

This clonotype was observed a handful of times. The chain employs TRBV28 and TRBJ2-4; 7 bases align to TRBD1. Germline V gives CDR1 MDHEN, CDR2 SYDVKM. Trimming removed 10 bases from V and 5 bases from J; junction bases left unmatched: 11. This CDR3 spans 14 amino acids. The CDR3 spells CATRQGKDENIQYF. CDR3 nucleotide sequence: TGTGCCACCCGACAGGGAAAGGACGAAAACATTCAGTACTTC.

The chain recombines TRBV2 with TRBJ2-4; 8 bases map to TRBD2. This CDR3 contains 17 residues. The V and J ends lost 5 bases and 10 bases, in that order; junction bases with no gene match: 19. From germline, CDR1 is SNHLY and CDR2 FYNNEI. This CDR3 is CASSPKPPGVAGIIQYF. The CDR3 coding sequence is TGTGCCAGCAGTCCAAAACCACCCGGGGTAGCGGGAATAATTCAGTACTTC.

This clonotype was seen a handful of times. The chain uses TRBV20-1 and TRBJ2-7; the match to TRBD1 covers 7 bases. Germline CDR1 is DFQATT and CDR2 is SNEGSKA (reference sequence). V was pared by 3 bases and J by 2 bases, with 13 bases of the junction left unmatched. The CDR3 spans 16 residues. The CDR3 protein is CSASPKKGQITYEQYF. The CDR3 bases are TGCAGTGCTAGCCCAAAAAAGGGACAGATCACCTACGAGCAGTACTTC.

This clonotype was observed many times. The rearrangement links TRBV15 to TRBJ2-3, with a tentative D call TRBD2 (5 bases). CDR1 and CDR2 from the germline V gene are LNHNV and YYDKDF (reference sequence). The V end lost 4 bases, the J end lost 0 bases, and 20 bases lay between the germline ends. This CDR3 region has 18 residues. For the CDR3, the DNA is TGTGCCACCAGCAAAAACGCCGGGAAACCTAAGAGCACAGATACGCAGTATTTT. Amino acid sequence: CATSKNAGKPKSTDTQYF. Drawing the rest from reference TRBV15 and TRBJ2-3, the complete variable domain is DAMVIQNPRYQVTQFGKPVTLSCSQTLNHNVMYWYQQKSSQAPKLLFHYYDKDFNNEADTPDNFQSRRPNTSFCFLDIRSPGLGDTAMYLCATSKNAGKPKSTDTQYFGPGTRLTVL.

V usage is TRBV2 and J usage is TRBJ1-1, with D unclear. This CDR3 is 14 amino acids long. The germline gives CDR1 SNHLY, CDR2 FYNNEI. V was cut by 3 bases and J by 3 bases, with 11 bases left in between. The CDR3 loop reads CASSEERLDTEAFF. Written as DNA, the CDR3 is TGTGCCAGCAGTGAGGAGAGACTGGACACTGAAGCTTTCTTT.

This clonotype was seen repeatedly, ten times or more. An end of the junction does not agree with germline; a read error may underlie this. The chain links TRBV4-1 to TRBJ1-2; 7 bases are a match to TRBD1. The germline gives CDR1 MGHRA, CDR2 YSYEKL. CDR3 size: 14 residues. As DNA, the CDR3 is TGTGCCAGCAGCCAGGGAGGGGGCAACTATGGCTACACCTTC. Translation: CASSQGGGNYGYTF.

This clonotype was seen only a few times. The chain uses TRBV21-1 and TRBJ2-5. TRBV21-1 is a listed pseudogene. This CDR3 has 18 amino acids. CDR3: CASSKLGWGDRDKETQYF. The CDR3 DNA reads TGTGCCAGCAGCAAGCTTGGGTGGGGTGACAGGGACAAAGAGACCCAGTACTTC.

CDR3 region: CSARTESNYGYTF. In DNA, the CDR3 is TGCAGCGCCCGGACTGAGTCTAACTATGGCTACACCTTC. The chain joins TRBV29-1 to TRBJ1-2; D gene ambiguous. Germline CDR1 SQVTM, CDR2 ANQGSEA. V gave up 7 bases and J gave up 0 bases, with 12 bases separating them. The length of the CDR3 is 13 residues.

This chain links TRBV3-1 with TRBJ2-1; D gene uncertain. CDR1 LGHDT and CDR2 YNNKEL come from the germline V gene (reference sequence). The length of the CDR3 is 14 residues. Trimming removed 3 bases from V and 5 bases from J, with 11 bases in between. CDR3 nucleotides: TGTGCCAGCAGCCATTATGGGTCCAACAATGAGCAGTTCTTC. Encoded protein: CASSHYGSNNEQFF.

This CDR3 reads CASSPGGVAGSNEQFF. In nucleotides, the CDR3 is TGTGCCAGCAGCCCGGGTGGGGTAGCGGGGTCCAATGAGCAGTTCTTC. The chain employs TRBV7-2 and TRBJ2-1; TRBD2 matches at 8 bases. V gave up 5 bases and J gave up 6 bases; unmatched junction bases: 12. Germline values: CDR1 SGHTA, CDR2 FQGNSA. This CDR3 contains 16 residues.